Listed below are T cell receptor beta chains from one sample, sequenced in a study of shared clonotypes between healthy human individuals. Generated by immunoSEQ multiplex PCR, the TCRdb table keeps only in-frame clones and is missing some. The sample gives about 1 million clones, 60% to 80% of which show up once; approximately 1.5% is in the top ten. Sequenced sample: memory CD4+ T cells sorted from blood. These receptors were collected from a man younger than 30 in good health. Both conserved end residues are part of each CDR3. The D gene is left open where the match is weak. Only some rows state a clone size, as once, few, many or a class for expanded clones.

TRBJ2-2 TRBD1 . TRBV5-1 TGCGCCAGCAGCCCCGGACAGGGAAAGAACGGGGAGCTGTTTTTT CASSPGQGKNGELFF
TRBJ1-1 TRBD1 . TRBV23-1 TGCGCCAGCAGTCAGCCACCCCGATCCCGGGACAGATTGAACACTGAAGCTTTCTTT CASSQPPRSRDRLNTEAFF
TRBJ1-4 TRBD1 once TRBV27 TGTGCCAGCAGTTGGGGACAGGGGGCGCAGGTTGAAAAACTGTTTTTT CASSWGQGAQVEKLFF
TRBJ1-2 . . TRBV23-1 TGCGCCAGCAGTCTACGACACAGCGCTGAAGGGTTTGGCTACACCTTC CASSLRHSAEGFGYTF
TRBJ1-3 TRBD1 many TRBV27 TGTGCCAGCAGACCACCCCTTGGACAGGGCGATCCCTTGACCATATATTTT CASRPPLGQGDPLTIYF
TRBJ1-5 . . TRBV27 TGTGCCAGCAGTTTATTTTGGGGAGGCAATAGCAATCAGCCCCAGCATTTT CASSLFWGGNSNQPQHF
TRBJ1-3 . few TRBV11-2 TGTGCCAGCAGCTATCCGGGCGCCTCTGGAAACACCATATATTTT CASSYPGASGNTIYF
TRBJ2-1 . . TRBV5-4 TGTGCCAGCAGCTACGACACGAACTCCTACAATGAGCAGTTCTTC CASSYDTNSYNEQFF
TRBJ2-5 TRBD2 . TRBV7-9 TGTGCCAGCAGACATAGCGGGGGGCGCCAAGAGACCCAGTACTTC CASRHSGGRQETQYF
TRBJ2-7 . . TRBV6-4 TGTGCCAGCACCGAGGAGGGAAGCTCCTACGAGCAGTACTTC CASTEEGSSYEQYF
TRBJ1-1 . . TRBV4-3 TGCGCCAGCAGCCAAGGTGACAGATCCAACACTGAAGCTTTCTTT CASSQGDRSNTEAFF
TRBJ2-1 . once TRBV5-1 TGCGCCAGCATTTCCAGGGAGGATGAGCAGTTCTTC CASISREDEQFF
TRBJ2-1 TRBD2 . TRBV5-1 TGCGCCAGCAGCTTGGGGCTAGCGGGGGATGAGCAGTTCTTC CASSLGLAGDEQFF
TRBJ2-3 . . TRBV30 TGTGCCTGGAGACAAGGCCAGCGCACAGATACGCAGTATTTT CAWRQGQRTDTQYF
TRBJ2-7 TRBD2 few TRBV28 TGTGCCACACTCTCGGGAGGGGGATACTACGAGCAGTACTTC CATLSGGGYYEQYF
TRBJ1-1 TRBD1 . TRBV4-3 TGCGCCAGCAGCCAAGAGACAGGGACGCAGGCTTTCTTT CASSQETGTQAFF
TRBJ2-1 . . TRBV6-6 TGTGCCAGCAGCCCCGGGGACCGCGGAGAGTTCTTC CASSPGDRGEFF
TRBJ2-5 TRBD1 . TRBV5-1 TGCGCCAGCAGCTTCGGGGGACAGGGACGGTACCAAGAGACCCAGTACTTC CASSFGGQGRYQETQYF
TRBJ2-1 . many TRBV29-1 TGCAGCGTTGAGCAGGGAGTTCCCCGGGAGTTCTTC CSVEQGVPREFF
TRBJ1-3 . few TRBV27 TGTGCCAGCAGTTTATCGAAAGACAGTCCGAAGAGCACCATATATTTT CASSLSKDSPKSTIYF
TRBJ1-1 . . TRBV9 TGTGCCAGCAGCTCCCAGATGAACACTGAAGCTTTCTTT CASSSQMNTEAFF
TRBJ1-2 TRBD1 . TRBV30 TGTGCCTGGGTAACCATCACAGGGGGTCATGGCTACACCTTC CAWVTITGGHGYTF
TRBJ1-4 TRBD1 . TRBV5-8 TGTGCCAGCAGCCCCTGGAGGGGGCCTAATGAAAAACTGTTTTTT CASSPWRGPNEKLFF
TRBJ1-1 TRBD1 . TRBV10-3 TGTGCCATCAGTGCGGGACAGGGGGCAAATACTGAAGCTTTCTTT CAISAGQGANTEAFF
TRBJ2-6 . . TRBV6-5 TGTGCCAGCAGTTACTCGAGTACTGGGGCCAACGTCCTGACTTTC CASSYSSTGANVLTF
TRBJ1-1 TRBD1 . TRBV9 TGTGCCAGCAGCGGTCCCGGGACAGAGACTGAAGCTTTCTTT CASSGPGTETEAFF
TRBJ1-5 . . TRBV2 TGTGCCAGCAGGGGGGCTGGGGCTGGCAATCAGCCCCAGCATTTT CASRGAGAGNQPQHF
TRBJ2-3 TRBD2 many TRBV27 TGTGCCAGCAGAGGGCGGGGGAGACCGGGCGCAGATACGCAGTATTTT CASRGRGRPGADTQYF
TRBJ2-2 TRBD1 . TRBV28 TGTGCCAGCAGTTTAGGGACAGGGGCTACGGACACCGGGGAGCTGTTTTTT CASSLGTGATDTGELFF
TRBJ2-7 TRBD1 . TRBV5-1 TGCGCCAGCAGCTCCGGCGGGACAGGGGCCTACGAGCAGTACTTC CASSSGGTGAYEQYF
TRBJ2-3 . . TRBV6-5 TGTGCCAGCAGAATCAGCGGGAGCACAGATACGCAGTATTTT CASRISGSTDTQYF
TRBJ2-7 TRBD1 . TRBV11-3 TGTGCCAGCAGCTTGTGGACAGGAGACCTTTACGAGCAGTACTTC CASSLWTGDLYEQYF
TRBJ1-2 . few TRBV29-1 TGCAGCGTTGGTGGGAGAGGGCATGGCTACACCTTC CSVGGRGHGYTF
TRBJ2-5 . . TRBV18 TGTGCCAGCTCACCCACACAGGGTGGAGAGACCCAGTACTTC CASSPTQGGETQYF
TRBJ1-5 . few TRBV19 TGTGCCAGTAAGGAAGGTCCAAGCAATCAGCCCCAGCATTTT CASKEGPSNQPQHF
TRBJ2-7 TRBD2 . TRBV6-5 TGTGCCAGCACCAAACTAGCGGGAGGCGAGCAGTACTTC CASTKLAGGEQYF
TRBJ1-3 . . TRBV10-3 TGTGCCATCAGTGATCTGGGTCTCACTGGAAACACCATATATTTT CAISDLGLTGNTIYF
TRBJ1-6 . once TRBV30 TGTGCCTGGAAGGGGGGGAGCTCCTATAATTCACCCCTCCACTTT CAWKGGSSYNSPLHF
TRBJ1-4 . few TRBV18 TGTGCCAGCTCACCACGGCAGGGGCGGGGTGAAAAACTGTTTTTT CASSPRQGRGEKLFF
TRBJ2-1 TRBD2 . TRBV11-2 TGTGCCAGCAGCTCTTTTCTTTCGACTAGCGGGAGAGACAATGAGCAGTTCTTC CASSSFLSTSGRDNEQFF
TRBJ1-3 . . TRBV5-1 TGCGCCAGCAGCTTGGGTCTGTCGAACCGTCTTCCGGCCGGTAATGGAAACACCATATATTTT CASSLGLSNRLPAGNGNTIYF
TRBJ2-3 . . TRBV10-3 TGTGCCATCAGTGAGTCGACGACAGATACGCAGTATTTT CAISESTTDTQYF
TRBJ1-2 . . TRBV6-5 TGTGCCAGCAGTTCCGGTGGGGGCTTGGGAGGCTACACCTTC CASSSGGGLGGYTF
TRBJ2-1 . . TRBV7-8 TGTGCCAGCGGCGTCTATAGCGTGGGGGGCGTGAATGAGCAGTTCTTC CASGVYSVGGVNEQFF
TRBJ2-1 TRBD2 . TRBV5-6 TGTGCCAGCAGCCCTTTGGTAGCGGGCGTCTCCTACAATGAGCAGTTCTTC CASSPLVAGVSYNEQFF
TRBJ1-6 TRBD1 . TRBV10-2 TGCGCCAGCAGTCTGGACAGGGCGGGGAATTCACCCCTCCACTTT CASSLDRAGNSPLHF
TRBJ2-3 . . TRBV7-3 TGTGCCAGCAGCGCCCTACTAGGAGATACGCAGTATTTT CASSALLGDTQYF
TRBJ2-7 TRBD2 . TRBV5-1 TGCGCCAGCAGCTTGCGGACTAGCGTACCCTACGAGCAGTACTTC CASSLRTSVPYEQYF
TRBJ2-2 TRBD2 . TRBV5-4 TGTGCCAGCAGCTTAAGCGGGAGGGCCGCCGGGGAGCTGTTTTTT CASSLSGRAAGELFF